This TCR beta chain was found in a study of T-cell reconstitution after alpha-beta-depleted transplantation in children. This clonotype was observed at least ten times. The antigen remains undetermined. Unique molecular identifiers were incorporated during preparation of the TCRbeta library. TCRdb called the PCR reads again in MiXCR, with one record for every CDR3 protein. This sample has 400,000 to 550,000 distinct CDR3 sequences; roughly a tenth occur once, and the top ten carry 2% to 2.5%. There are 15 residues in the CDR3. Germline values: CDR1 LNHNV, CDR2 YYDKDF (reference sequence). The V end lost 1 base, the J end lost 10 bases, and 17 bases lay between the germline ends. Overall study results and limits: Recipient T cells and thymic progenitors that survived gave rise to the high TCRbeta diversity observed at day 60 in some patients.

The sequencing used PBMCs, collected before TCRalphabeta/CD19-depleted stem cell transplant. The sequence derives from a child under 10 years old with inherited bone marrow failure, due to receive a stem cell transplant. The V call is TRBV15, the J call TRBJ2-1, with TRBD2 as a possible D gene (6 bases). CDR3 sequence: CATSRGRVAVGEQFF. CDR3 nucleotide sequence: TGTGCCACCAGCAGAGGGAGGGTAGCGGTAGGGGAGCAGTTCTTC. The full variable domain, in which reference TRBV15 and TRBJ2-1 provide the parts outside the CDR3, is DAMVIQNPRYQVTQFGKPVTLSCSQTLNHNVMYWYQQKSSQAPKLLFHYYDKDFNNEADTPDNFQSRRPNTSFCFLDIRSPGLGDTAMYLCATSRGRVAVGEQFFGPGTRLTVL.